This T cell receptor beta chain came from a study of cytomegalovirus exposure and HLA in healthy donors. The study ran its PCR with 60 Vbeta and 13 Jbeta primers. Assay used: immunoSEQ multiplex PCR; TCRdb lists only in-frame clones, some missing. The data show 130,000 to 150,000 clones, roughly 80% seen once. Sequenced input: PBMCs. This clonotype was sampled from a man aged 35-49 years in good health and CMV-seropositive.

In nucleotides, the CDR3 is TGTGCCAGCAGCCCCGGGCCGGGGGGTCAGCCCCAGCATTTT. Its protein is CASSPGPGGQPQHF. This chain connects TRBV5-8 to TRBJ1-5; a possible D gene is TRBD1 (5 bases). Germline V gives CDR1 SGHTS, CDR2 YDEGEE. Trimming removed 4 bases from V and 6 bases from J, with 14 bases in between. The CDR3 is 14 residues long.